This is a list of T cell receptor beta chains from one sample in a study of cytomegalovirus exposure and HLA in healthy donors. Profiling relied on immunoSEQ multiplex PCR, and the TCRdb table lists in-frame clones only, not all of them. The profile covers 85,000 to 95,000 clones, with 65% to 75% appearing a single time and about a fifth taken by the ten largest. Specimen: PBMCs. The receptors stem from a man aged 25 to 45 in good health and CMV-seropositive. CDR3s include the opening cysteine and the closing phenylalanine or tryptophan. A D gene is named only where the DNA matches it firmly. Only some rows state a clone size, as once, few, many or a class for expanded clones.

j_gene,v_gene,d_gene,abundance,len,CDR3nt,CDR3aa
TRBJ1-2,TRBV6-1,NA,NA,14,TGTGCCGCCAAGGCCACTACAGGGCACTATGGCTACACCTTC,CAAKATTGHYGYTF
TRBJ1-4,TRBV27,TRBD1,NA,14,TGTGCCAGCAGTTACAGGGGGGGAAATGAAAAACTGTTTTTT,CASSYRGGNEKLFF
TRBJ1-4,TRBV7-2,NA,NA,14,TGTGCCAGCAGCCCCGTCCGAGGATCCGAAAAACTGTTTTTT,CASSPVRGSEKLFF
TRBJ2-1,TRBV15,TRBD2,NA,16,TGTGCCACCAGCAGAGCCCAAGCGGGAGGGCCCAATGAGCAGTTCTTC,CATSRAQAGGPNEQFF
TRBJ1-2,TRBV6-5,NA,NA,14,TGTGCCAGCAGCAAGTCCTCGATCACGAGTGGCTACACCTTC,CASSKSSITSGYTF
TRBJ2-3,TRBV6-1,NA,NA,14,TGTGCCAGCAGTGTCGAAGTAGAAACAGATACGCAGTATTTT,CASSVEVETDTQYF
TRBJ2-7,TRBV6-1,TRBD1,NA,16,TGTGCCAGCAGTGAAGTGGGACAGGTGATGTCCTACGAGCAGTACTTC,CASSEVGQVMSYEQYF
TRBJ2-1,TRBV5-4,TRBD1,few,13,TGTGCCAGCAGCTTCGGACAGGGAAATGAGCAGTTCTTC,CASSFGQGNEQFF
TRBJ2-2,TRBV28,NA,once,16,TGTGCCAGCTCAACCCCGGACCAGGGGATGACCGGGGAGCTGTTTTTT,CASSTPDQGMTGELFF
TRBJ1-1,TRBV5-1,NA,many,14,TGCGCCAGCAGCTTGGCGGGAGGGTACACTGAAGCTTTCTTT,CASSLAGGYTEAFF
TRBJ2-7,TRBV5-1,NA,NA,14,TGCGCCAGCAGAGGCGTTGGACAGTACTACGAGCAGTACTTC,CASRGVGQYYEQYF
TRBJ1-2,TRBV6-6,TRBD1,NA,13,TGTGCCAGCAGCGTGGACAGGGGCAATGGCTACACCTTC,CASSVDRGNGYTF
TRBJ1-3,TRBV14,NA,NA,14,TGTGCCAGCACCCCAGGGGCCCCGTGGAACACCATATATTTT,CASTPGAPWNTIYF
TRBJ1-2,TRBV29-1,NA,NA,12,TGCAGGGCGGCAGGGACGGAGGGGGGCTACACCTTC,CRAAGTEGGYTF
TRBJ1-2,TRBV29-1,NA,NA,14,TGCAGCGTCGAGGGGAGGACTTCTAACTATGGCTACACCTTC,CSVEGRTSNYGYTF
TRBJ1-1,TRBV7-6,NA,few,13,TGTGCCAGCAGCACGGGGAGGCACACTGAAGCTTTCTTT,CASSTGRHTEAFF
TRBJ2-1,TRBV7-2,TRBD2,NA,16,TGTGCCAGCAGCTTAGTGGGGAGGGGAGGGGACAATGAGCAGTTCTTC,CASSLVGRGGDNEQFF
TRBJ1-2,TRBV5-4,NA,once,13,TGTGCCAGCAGCTTGGAGAGGAAAGGCGGCTACACCTTC,CASSLERKGGYTF
TRBJ2-1,TRBV2,NA,NA,14,TGTGCCAGCAAGTCTGAATCCTTGCGGGGTGAGCAGTTCTTC,CASKSESLRGEQFF
TRBJ2-7,TRBV28,TRBD1,NA,13,TGTGCTTCAGAGGACAGGGCCACTTACGAGCAGTACTTC,CASEDRATYEQYF
TRBJ2-5,TRBV13,TRBD2,NA,19,TGTGCCAGCAGCTCAACCGGACTAGCGGGGGAGAAGTACCAAGAGACCCAGTACTTC,CASSSTGLAGEKYQETQYF
TRBJ2-7,TRBV6-5,NA,once,12,TGTGCCAGCAGCCGGTCAGCGTACGAGCAGTACTTC,CASSRSAYEQYF
TRBJ1-1,TRBV13,TRBD1,NA,14,TGTGCCAGCAGCCAGGGACAGGGAGACACTGAAGCTTTCTTT,CASSQGQGDTEAFF
TRBJ2-7,TRBV6-5,TRBD2,NA,15,TGTGCCAGCAGTTACGCTAGCGGGAGTCTCTACGAGCAGTACTTC,CASSYASGSLYEQYF
TRBJ2-1,TRBV9,NA,NA,14,TGTGCCAGCAGCCAGGGGAGCTCCTACAATGAGCAGTTCTTC,CASSQGSSYNEQFF
TRBJ1-1,TRBV9,NA,NA,16,TGTGCCAGCAGCGTAGCTACCGGGGGGGCCCCCTCGCGAGCTTTCTTT,CASSVATGGAPSRAFF
TRBJ2-7,TRBV5-1,NA,NA,13,TGCGCCAGCAGCTTGGCCGGTTCCTACGAGCAGTACTTC,CASSLAGSYEQYF
TRBJ2-5,TRBV9,NA,few,16,TGTGCCAGCAGCGTAGGGGGTATAGGGCAGGGAGAGACCCAGTACTTC,CASSVGGIGQGETQYF
TRBJ2-2,TRBV6-5,NA,NA,15,TGTGCCAGCAGTTACTCCCCTATGCGGTCCGGGGAGCTGTTTTTT,CASSYSPMRSGELFF
TRBJ1-2,TRBV30,NA,NA,14,TGTGCCTGGGAAGGGGACGGGGGGTTCTATGGCTACACCTTC,CAWEGDGGFYGYTF
TRBJ2-7,TRBV14,TRBD2,once,18,TGTGCCAGCAGCCAAGTAGTAACTAGCGGGACCCGTCTTGACGAGCAGTACTTC,CASSQVVTSGTRLDEQYF
TRBJ2-5,TRBV6-5,TRBD1,NA,13,TGTGCCAGCGGGACAGGGGGCGAGGAGACCCAGTACTTC,CASGTGGEETQYF
TRBJ1-2,TRBV6-5,TRBD1,once,13,TGTGCCAGCAGTACAGGGGGCTACTATGGCTACACCTTC,CASSTGGYYGYTF
TRBJ1-1,TRBV12-5,NA,few,16,TGTGCTAGTGGCCCGACGCCCTTCGCGGATAACACTGAAGCTTTCTTT,CASGPTPFADNTEAFF
TRBJ1-4,TRBV7-2,TRBD1,NA,15,TGTGCCAGCAGCATAGACAGGGGGTTTAATGAAAAACTGTTTTTT,CASSIDRGFNEKLFF
TRBJ1-1,TRBV7-9,NA,NA,15,TGTGCCAGCAGCCCCCGGACAGAAATGAACACTGAAGCTTTCTTT,CASSPRTEMNTEAFF
TRBJ2-4,TRBV7-9,NA,NA,14,TGTGCCAGCAGCCCCCCTCGCCTAGCCCACATTCAGTACTTC,CASSPPRLAHIQYF
TRBJ2-1,TRBV6-4,TRBD2,NA,14,TGTGCCAGCAGTACCGGGACTATAAACTCCGAGCAGTTCTTC,CASSTGTINSEQFF
TRBJ2-2,TRBV19,TRBD1,NA,15,TGTGCCAGTAGTACAAGACAGGGGGCCACCGGGGAGCTGTTTTTT,CASSTRQGATGELFF
TRBJ2-6,TRBV27,NA,NA,16,TGTGCCAGCAGTTCCCCTACTTTCTCTGGGGCCAACGTCCTGACTTTC,CASSSPTFSGANVLTF
TRBJ2-3,TRBV5-1,TRBD1,NA,14,TGCGCCAGCATGGGACAGGGAGGGTCGGATACGCAGTATTTT,CASMGQGGSDTQYF
TRBJ2-5,TRBV6-5,TRBD2,NA,15,TGTGCCAGCAGCCTAAGCGGGGGCCTCCAAGAGACCCAGTACTTC,CASSLSGGLQETQYF